This T cell receptor (beta chain) is from a study of CD8+ T cells in alopecia areata. RNA was extracted and reverse transcribed into cDNA as the sequencing template. Sequencing used immunoSEQ multiplex PCR; TCRdb keeps in-frame clones, though not all of them. Of roughly 190,000 clones in the sample, over 55% were seen once. The treatment is: oral pan-JAK inhibitor, 5-10 mg twice daily. This clone has only a few counts. The CDR3 sequence is 14 residues long. V shed 0 bases and J shed 8 bases, with 9 bases lying between them. Germline-derived CDR1 and CDR2 are SGDLS and YYNGEE. The chain carries TRBV9 and TRBJ1-6; D remains unclear. The TCR originated in a human donor with alopecia areata. Material: CD4+ T cells sorted from blood, obtained at week 24, from a patient treated with tofacitinib. The CDR3 region has the DNA TGTGCCAGCAGCGTAGAACCGTTAGATTCACCCCTCCACTTT. Protein: CASSVEPLDSPLHF.